A single sample gave rise to the 17 T cell receptor beta chains below, sequenced in a study of beta chain features in type 1 diabetes. The entirety of the isolated RNA underwent reverse transcription, so expressed TCRB transcripts were sequenced. The protocol was immunoSEQ multiplex PCR, while the TCRdb copy is restricted to in-frame clones and leaves out a portion. The sample carries over 700,000 clones, about a sixth recorded once. Sequencing was carried out using naive CD4+ T cells from blood. These receptors originate from a woman aged 18-30 years in good health.

The rearrangement joins TRBV6-5 to TRBJ2-1; 8 positions match TRBD2. V dropped 1 base and J dropped 9; count of bases not matched to a gene: 5. Germline loops: CDR1 MNHEY, CDR2 SVGAGI. This CDR3 region has 14 residues. The CDR3: CASSYYGGEGEQFF. CDR3 bases: TGTGCCAGCAGTTACTACGGGGGGGAGGGTGAGCAGTTCTTC.

The rearrangement links TRBV6-5 to TRBJ1-1, with TRBD1 as a possible D gene (6 bases). This CDR3 region has 16 residues. The germline CDR1 and CDR2 sequences are MNHEY and SVGAGI. Trimming removed 0 bases from V and 0 bases from J, with 11 bases in between. Written as DNA, the CDR3 is TGTGCCAGCAGTTACTCTACAGGGACCATGAACACTGAAGCTTTCTTT. Its protein is CASSYSTGTMNTEAFF.

The chain is built from TRBV7-8 and TRBJ2-3; D remains ambiguous. CDR3 length: 15 residues. The germline gives CDR1 SGHVS, CDR2 FQNEAQ. V lost 5 bases and J 2 bases, leaving 14 bases between the germline ends. The CDR3 spells CASSMRVGNTDTQYF. The CDR3, as DNA: TGTGCCAGCAGCATGAGAGTGGGGAACACAGATACGCAGTATTTT.

The V and J genes are TRBV5-6 and TRBJ2-5; D remains ambiguous. The CDR3 has 15 residues. V was clipped by 1 base and J by 1 base, with 11 bases between them. Germline-derived CDR1 and CDR2 are SGHDT and YYEEEE. The CDR3 DNA follows: TGTGCCAGCAGCTTGAGAATTCTAGGCCAAGAGACCCAGTACTTC. Translation: CASSLRILGQETQYF.

This clone was detected a few times. The chain has TRBV5-1 and TRBJ2-5; 8 bases agree with TRBD2. The CDR3 sequence is 14 residues long. Germline V lookup: CDR1 SGHRS, CDR2 YFSETQ. After removal of 4 bases from V and 1 base from J, the junction contained 3 bases not matched to a gene. CDR3 sequence (DNA): TGCGCCAGCAGCCCTACTAGCGGCCAAGAGACCCAGTACTTC. This translates into CASSPTSGQETQYF.

This chain links TRBV5-6 with TRBJ2-1; maybe TRBD1 (6 bases). This CDR3 region has 13 residues. Deletions cut 8 bases from V and 3 bases from J, with 12 bases between. The germline CDR1 and CDR2 sequences are SGHDT and YYEEEE. CDR3 nucleotide sequence: TGTGCCAGGGTGGGACACCACTACAATGAGCAGTTCTTC. Its protein product is CARVGHHYNEQFF.

The chain joins TRBV2 to TRBJ1-2; no reliable D call. The germline V gene has CDR1 SNHLY and CDR2 FYNNEI. The CDR3 is 12 amino acids. Trimming pared 3 bases from V and 8 bases from J, leaving 10 bases between. CDR3 DNA: TGTGCCAGCAGTGATGGCCGACGGGGCTACACCTTC. This sequence encodes CASSDGRRGYTF.

In its sample, this clone was seen a few times. The CDR3 sequence is CATSRDPLGTYEQYF. CDR3 nucleotide sequence: TGTGCCACCAGCAGAGATCCGCTGGGCACCTACGAGCAGTACTTC. The V and J genes are TRBV15 and TRBJ2-7, with D unresolved. The length of the CDR3 is 15 residues. The V end was cut by 0 bases, the J end by 2 bases, with 11 bases between. Germline lookup yields CDR1 LNHNV and CDR2 YYDKDF (reference sequence).

V is TRBV18 and J is TRBJ2-5; 9 bases match TRBD1. The V and J ends lost 0 bases and 3 bases, in that order; junction bases with no gene match: 2. Germline V gene sequence: CDR1 KGHSH, CDR2 LQKENI. The CDR3 totals 15 residues. The CDR3 spells CASSPPGQGKETQYF. The CDR3, as DNA: TGTGCCAGCTCACCACCCGGACAGGGGAAAGAGACCCAGTACTTC.

The genes are TRBV5-1 and TRBJ2-1, with D uncertain. Trimming stripped 0 bases from V and 10 bases from J, with 8 bases between. The CDR3 is 12 amino acids. Germline V gives CDR1 SGHRS, CDR2 YFSETQ. The CDR3 DNA is TGCGCCAGCAGCTTGGCCCATGAGGAGCAGTTCTTC. Residues: CASSLAHEEQFF.

V usage is TRBV15 and J usage is TRBJ1-1, with D possibly being TRBD1 (5 bases). The V and J ends lost 1 base and 2 bases respectively, with 11 bases between them. This CDR3 spans 15 amino acids. Germline V gene lookup returns CDR1 LNHNV and CDR2 YYDKDF (reference sequence). This CDR3 is CATSRAGQANTEAFF. DNA of the CDR3: TGTGCCACCAGCAGAGCAGGGCAGGCCAACACTGAAGCTTTCTTT.

This clone was seen only a few times. The J gene is TRBJ2-5, the V gene TRBV2; D is tentatively TRBD1 or TRBD2 (6 bases each). The CDR3 spans 14 residues. Between the trimmed V and J ends, which lost 4 bases and 5 bases, there was a span of 14 bases. Germline CDR1 and CDR2: SNHLY and FYNNEI. As DNA, the CDR3 is TGTGCCAGCAGTGGCGGTACAGGGAGGGAGACCCAGTACTTC. Its translation is CASSGGTGRETQYF.

The V call is TRBV7-2, the J call TRBJ2-5; D call uncertain. This CDR3 comprises 14 residues. Germline CDR1 SGHTA, CDR2 FQGNSA. V was cut by 6 bases and J by 5 bases, with 16 bases left in between. The CDR3 coding sequence is TGTGCCAGCAGTTACCAGCTGAGACCTGAGACCCAGTACTTC. Translated: CASSYQLRPETQYF.

This chain connects TRBV7-8 to TRBJ2-1, with a tentative D call TRBD1 (6 bases). The germline V and J ends were trimmed by 7 bases and 8 bases, with 9 bases remaining between them. Germline CDR1 is SGHVS and CDR2 is FQNEAQ. This CDR3 is built from 11 residues. CDR3 nucleotides: TGTGCCAGCACCACAGGGTATGAGCAGTTCTTC. It is translated as CASTTGYEQFF.

The chain employs TRBV7-2 and TRBJ2-1; TRBD1 might be the D (6 bases). CDR3 length: 16 residues. From germline, CDR1 is SGHTA and CDR2 FQGNSA. V was cut by 1 base and J by 0 bases, with 10 bases left in between. The CDR3: CASSLEDRRSYNEQFF. CDR3 coding DNA: TGTGCCAGCAGCTTAGAGGACAGACGCTCCTACAATGAGCAGTTCTTC.

The chain recombines TRBV7-2 with TRBJ2-3; no firm D call. CDR3 length equals 15 residues. Germline V gene data show CDR1 as SGHTA and CDR2 as FQGNSA. Trimming removed 2 bases at V and 4 bases at J, with 13 bases between. The CDR3 DNA sequence: TGTGCCAGCAGCTTATTAGGTACGGAATCAGATACGCAGTATTTT. The encoded protein is CASSLLGTESDTQYF.

Comments on this clone: This same CDR3 is encoded by further DNA sequences in the sample. This chain connects TRBV18 to TRBJ2-1, with 14 nucleotides matching TRBD2. The germline V gene encodes CDR1 KGHSH and CDR2 LQKENI. The CDR3 is 15 residues long. The V segment lost 3 bases and the J segment 9 bases; nucleotides outside the gene matches: 4. CDR3 DNA: TGTGCCAGCTCACCGGGACTAGCGGGAGTTGTTGAGCAGTTCTTC. Translating gives CASSPGLAGVVEQFF.